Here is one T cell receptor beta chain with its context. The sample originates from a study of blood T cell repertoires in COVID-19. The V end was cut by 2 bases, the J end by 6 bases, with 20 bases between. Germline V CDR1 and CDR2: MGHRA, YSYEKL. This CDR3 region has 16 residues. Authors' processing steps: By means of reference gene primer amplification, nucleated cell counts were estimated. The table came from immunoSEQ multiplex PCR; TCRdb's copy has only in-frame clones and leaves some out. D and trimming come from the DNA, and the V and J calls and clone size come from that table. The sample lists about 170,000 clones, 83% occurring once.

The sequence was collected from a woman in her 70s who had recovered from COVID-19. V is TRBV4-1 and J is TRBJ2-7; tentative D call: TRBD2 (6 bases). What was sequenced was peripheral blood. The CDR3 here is CASSQQEASVIGEQYF. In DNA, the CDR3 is TGCGCCAGCAGCCAACAGGAGGCTAGCGTAATCGGCGAGCAGTACTTC.